One and the same sample provided the 23 T cell receptor beta chains below, sequenced in a study of CD8 T cells in ankylosing spondylitis. From the 5' RACE reads, TCRdb called clonotypes with MiXCR, one entry per CDR3 protein. The sample lists roughly 30,000 distinct CDR3 sequences, less than 40% seen once, with 45% in the top ten. The material sequenced was synovial fluid, either unsorted or a sorted T cell fraction (not recorded which). The receptor source for this set is a male donor with ankylosing spondylitis.

This clonotype has ten or more counts. The J gene is TRBJ2-2, the V gene TRBV29-1, with unresolved D. The ends were cut back, 6 bases at V and 4 bases at J, with 12 bases in the middle. The CDR3 length is 13 residues. CDR1 and CDR2 (germline): SQVTM, ANQGSEA. CDR3 residues: CSVVSARTGELFF. In DNA, the CDR3 is TGCAGCGTCGTCTCAGCACGCACCGGGGAGCTGTTTTTT.

This clonotype occurred a few times. V is TRBV24-1 and J is TRBJ2-1; 14 bases are shared with TRBD2. Germline CDR1 is KGHDR and CDR2 is SFDVKD. Trimming cost V 3 bases and J 8 bases; bases outside gene matches: 5. This CDR3 has 16 residues. The CDR3 DNA reads as TGTGCCACCAGTGATCGACTAGCGGGAGGGCAACATGAGCAGTTCTTC. It translates to CATSDRLAGGQHEQFF.

The V and J genes are TRBV5-4 and TRBJ2-7; D may match TRBD1 or TRBD2 (7 bases each). Germline V gene data show CDR1 as SGHNT and CDR2 as YYREEE (reference sequence). The CDR3 has 15 amino acids. The V end lost 0 bases, the J end lost 4 bases, and 14 bases lay between the germline ends. The chain's CDR3 is CASSLAGRGGYEQYF. The CDR3 region has the DNA TGTGCCAGCAGCTTGGCCGGCAGGGGGGGATACGAGCAGTACTTC.

The chain is built from TRBV27 and TRBJ2-3, with D hard to call. Germline V gene sequence: CDR1 MNHEY, CDR2 SMNVEV (reference sequence). With 3 bases removed from V and 2 bases from J, the gap between germline ends came to 15 bases. The CDR3 runs to 16 residues. The CDR3 here is CASSFSPPKHTDTQYF. As DNA, the CDR3 is TGTGCCAGCAGTTTTTCACCCCCAAAACACACAGATACGCAGTATTTT.

This clonotype was detected a few times. The chain employs TRBV20-1 and TRBJ2-3; D is ambiguous. This CDR3 contains 15 residues. Germline loops: CDR1 DFQATT, CDR2 SNEGSKA (reference sequence). Trimming removed 7 bases at V and 4 bases at J, with 21 bases between. The CDR3 nucleotides are TGCAGTGGTTCGACCCCGAACTCCGGCGCAGATACGCAGTATTTT. This gives the protein CSGSTPNSGADTQYF.

The V gene is TRBV7-4, the J gene TRBJ1-1; a weak D match, TRBD1 (6 bases). The CDR3 runs 15 residues. V lost 3 bases and J lost 2, with 13 bases in between. Germline CDR1 SGHVT, CDR2 SQSDAQ. CDR3 sequence (DNA): TGTGCCAGCAGCTTGACCCCGGACAGAAACACTGAAGCTTTCTTT. Its protein is CASSLTPDRNTEAFF.

This clonotype was counted between two and nine times. The chain uses TRBV6-5 and TRBJ2-1, with 7 bases lining up with TRBD2. Germline values: CDR1 MNHEY, CDR2 SVGAGI. The CDR3 spans 16 residues. The junction had 5 bases not matched to a gene; V was cut back by 0 bases and J by 3 bases. The CDR3: CASSYSPAGDYNEQFF. The DNA of the CDR3 is TGTGCCAGCAGTTACTCGCCCGCGGGAGACTACAATGAGCAGTTCTTC.

In this sample, this clonotype turned up a few times. V usage is TRBV2 and J usage is TRBJ2-7; tentatively, D is TRBD2 (6 bases). Trimming cost V 6 bases and J 3 bases, with 12 bases left between them. CDR3 size: 13 residues. Germline V gene sequence: CDR1 SNHLY, CDR2 FYNNEI. CDR3 protein: CASRTGVLYEQYV. The CDR3 coding sequence is TGTGCCAGCAGGACGGGGGTCCTCTACGAGCAGTACGTC.

V usage is TRBV5-6 and J usage is TRBJ2-7; the D is unclear. Germline V gene sequence: CDR1 SGHDT, CDR2 YYEEEE. The CDR3 totals 14 residues. Trimming cost V 0 bases and J 12 bases, with 19 bases left between them. The CDR3 reads CASSLAAVNRGGYF. The DNA of the CDR3 is TGTGCCAGCAGCTTGGCGGCAGTCAACCGTGGTGGGTACTTC.

The sample holds a few counts of this clonotype. Here the CDR3 DNA reads TGTGCCAGCAGCCAAGTCGGGGAGGCTGGAAACACCATATATTTT. Its protein product is CASSQVGEAGNTIYF. This chain links TRBV3-1 with TRBJ1-3; no reliable D call. This CDR3 has 15 residues. V was shortened by 1 base and J by 2 bases, with 9 bases between the two germline ends. CDR1 is LGHDT and CDR2 is YNNKEL in the germline V gene (reference sequence). Using reference TRBV3-1 and TRBJ1-3 for the parts outside the CDR3, the full variable domain is DTAVSQTPKYLVTQMGNDKSIKCEQNLGHDTMYWYKQDSKKFLKIMFSYNNKELIINETVPNRFSPKSPDKAHLNLHINSLELGDSAVYFCASSQVGEAGNTIYFGEGSWLTVV.

This clonotype showed up just a few times. This CDR3 reads CASSSRVPYNEQFF. The DNA of the CDR3 is TGCGCCAGCAGCTCGCGGGTTCCCTACAATGAGCAGTTCTTC. The chain links TRBV4-1 to TRBJ2-1; perhaps TRBD2 as D (5 bases). CDR3 length equals 14 residues. Trimming removed 5 bases at V and 2 bases at J, with 10 bases between. Germline lookup yields CDR1 MGHRA and CDR2 YSYEKL.

The V call is TRBV7-9, the J call TRBJ2-7; D perhaps matches TRBD2 (5 bases). Trimming removed 3 bases at V and 1 base at J, with 16 bases between. In germline, CDR1 is SEHNR, CDR2 FQNEAQ (reference sequence). The CDR3 sequence is 16 residues long. The CDR3 loop reads CASSFGEGLLSYEQYV. The CDR3 DNA reads TGTGCCAGCAGCTTTGGTGAGGGCCTCTTATCCTACGAGCAGTACGTC.

The rearrangement uses TRBV6-5 and TRBJ2-7, with 7 bases lining up with TRBD1. The germline CDR1 and CDR2 sequences are MNHEY and SVGAGI. The J segment lost 3 bases and the V segment lost 4 bases, leaving 9 bases of the junction unmatched. CDR3 size: 15 residues. CDR3 protein: CASSSDRLTDYEQYF. The CDR3 bases are TGTGCCAGCAGTTCGGACAGGCTAACAGACTACGAGCAGTACTTC.

Only a few counts were recorded for this clonotype. This chain uses TRBV2 with TRBJ2-6; D not resolved. From germline, CDR1 is SNHLY and CDR2 FYNNEI. The CDR3 has 13 amino acids. V dropped 9 bases and J dropped 2 bases, with 8 bases sitting between them. The CDR3 reads CASTPAGANVLTF. The DNA of the CDR3 is TGTGCCAGTACCCCAGCTGGGGCCAACGTCCTGACTTTC.

With regard to this clonotype: The junction differs from germline at one of its ends, possibly a read error. V usage is TRBV7-6 and J usage is TRBJ1-2, with 7 bases identical to TRBD1. CDR1 SGHVS and CDR2 FNYEAQ come from the germline V gene. CDR3 length equals 14 residues. DNA for the CDR3: TGTGCGAGCAGCCCCTCGACAGGGATCTATGGCTACACCTTC. This sequence encodes CASSPSTGIYGYTF.

This clonotype was counted a few times. J is TRBJ2-5 and V is TRBV20-1; 10 nucleotides agree with TRBD2. The CDR3 loop spans 14 amino acids. The junction had 8 bases not matched to a gene; V was cut back by 3 bases and J by 7 bases. From germline, CDR1 is DFQATT and CDR2 SNEGSKA (reference sequence). CDR3 coding DNA: TGCAGTGCTAGTGCTAGCGGGAGTATTGTGACCCAGTACTTC. Protein product: CSASASGSIVTQYF.

This clonotype occurred many times. The chain joins TRBV7-8 to TRBJ2-1, with D hard to call. CDR3 size: 11 residues. The V gene's germline CDR1 is SGHVS and CDR2 FQNEAQ. V lost 9 bases, J lost 5 bases, and 8 bases lay in between. CDR3 bases: TGTGCCAGTCGCTACAACAATGAGCAGTTCTTC. Translated: CASRYNNEQFF.

This clonotype has more than one count but fewer than ten. The rearrangement uses TRBV2 and TRBJ1-5; D possibly corresponds to TRBD1 (5 bases). The V end was cut by 1 base, the J end by 0 bases, with 10 bases between. Germline assignment: CDR1 SNHLY and CDR2 FYNNEI. This CDR3 region has 16 residues. The CDR3 nucleotides are TGTGCCAGCAGTGAAGGACAGACATATAGCAATCAGCCCCAGCATTTT. Translating it yields CASSEGQTYSNQPQHF.

The rearrangement uses TRBV14 and TRBJ1-6, with D perhaps matching TRBD1 (5 bases). Looked up from germline, CDR1 is SGHDN and CDR2 is FVKESK. V was shortened by 10 bases and J by 7 bases, with 14 bases between the two germline ends. The CDR3 covers 13 residues. The CDR3: CATTDRPNSPLHF. The DNA of the CDR3 is TGTGCCACCACCGACAGACCGAATTCACCCCTCCACTTT.

The V and J genes are TRBV29-1 and TRBJ2-1; 7 nucleotides align to TRBD2. V lost 7 bases to trimming and J lost 4 bases; unmatched junction nucleotides: 10. The CDR3 consists of 14 residues. Germline CDR1 is SQVTM and CDR2 is ANQGSEA. The DNA of the CDR3 is TGCAGCGCCTTGAGCGGGGAGGCTTACAATGAGCAGTTCTTC. Translated, it gives CSALSGEAYNEQFF.

This clonotype was observed a few times. This rearrangement joins TRBV7-9 to TRBJ2-1; 10 bases line up with TRBD2. There are 14 residues in the CDR3. Unmatched junction bases numbered 7, after V lost 5 bases and J lost 9 bases. CDR1 and CDR2 from the germline V gene are SEHNR and FQNEAQ (reference sequence). In DNA, the CDR3 is TGTGCCAGCAGCCAGGTAGCGGGAGGCGGTGAGCAGTTCTTC. It is translated as CASSQVAGGGEQFF.

This clonotype showed up many times. J is TRBJ1-2 and V is TRBV29-1, with 8 positions matching TRBD1. CDR3 length equals 13 residues. The V segment lost 6 bases and the J segment 3 bases; nucleotides outside the gene matches: 6. Germline CDR1 reads SQVTM; CDR2 reads ANQGSEA. The CDR3 coding sequence is TGCAGCGTAGCGACAGGGGTTGACTATGGCTACACCTTC. Amino acid sequence: CSVATGVDYGYTF.

The V gene is TRBV7-9, the J gene TRBJ2-7; TRBD1 matches 8 bases. CDR1 is SEHNR and CDR2 is FQNEAQ in the germline V gene (reference sequence). The CDR3 has 14 amino acids. Trimming removed 5 bases from V and 2 bases from J; junction bases left unmatched: 5. The CDR3 loop is CASSPMDRAYEQYV. In DNA, the CDR3 is TGTGCCAGCAGCCCTATGGACAGGGCCTACGAGCAGTACGTC.